A single sample is the source of the 23 T cell receptor beta chains below, sequenced in a study of long-term antiretroviral therapy in people with HIV. At the survey level, the v3.0 immunoSEQ assay was run. TCRdb's copy holds only in-frame clones and misses some; the assay was immunoSEQ multiplex PCR. The table includes about 14,000 clones, around four fifths detected once. Sequences were derived from unsorted PBMCs, sampled 1.3 years before starting antiretroviral therapy. The receptors come from a man aged 35-49 years with HIV.

This clone was observed a handful of times. The chain uses TRBV7-8 and TRBJ1-6; 9 nucleotides agree with TRBD1. CDR3 length equals 17 residues. V gave up 0 bases and J gave up 7 bases; unmatched junction bases: 7. Germline V gives CDR1 SGHVS, CDR2 FQNEAQ. CDR3 coding DNA: TGTGCCAGCAGCTTAGCTGGTGGGACAGGGCGAAATTCACCCCTCCACTTT. It yields the protein CASSLAGGTGRNSPLHF.

The CDR3 protein is CASSRPGHSGANVLTF. The CDR3 coding sequence is TGTGCCAGCAGTCGACCGGGACACTCTGGGGCCAACGTCCTGACTTTC. The chain is built from TRBV7-3 and TRBJ2-6, with a weak D call TRBD1 (6 bases). The germline CDR1 and CDR2 sequences are SGHTA and FQGTGA. V was pared by 6 bases and J by 0 bases, with 12 bases between. This CDR3 comprises 16 residues.

V and J are TRBV9 and TRBJ2-7; D ambiguous. CDR1 SGDLS and CDR2 YYNGEE come from the germline V gene. The V end lost 0 bases, the J end lost 3 bases, and 7 bases lay between the germline ends. CDR3 length equals 13 residues. The CDR3 region has the DNA TGTGCCAGCAGCGTAGGCCCTGGCTACGAGCAGTACTTC. The encoded protein is CASSVGPGYEQYF.

The genes are TRBV11-2 and TRBJ2-5, with no clear D. The CDR3 extends over 15 amino acids. V was shortened by 5 bases and J by 0 bases, with 13 bases between the two germline ends. The germline V gene has CDR1 SGHAT and CDR2 FQNNGV. CDR3 region: CASSPRASNQETQYF. The DNA for the CDR3 is TGTGCCAGCAGCCCCCGGGCCAGTAACCAAGAGACCCAGTACTTC.

CDR3 in DNA: TGTGCCAGTAGCTTCACGGGAACTGAAGCTTTCTTT. Protein sequence: CASSFTGTEAFF. The rearrangement joins TRBV19 to TRBJ1-1; D remains unclear. Trimming stripped 6 bases from V and 5 bases from J, with 10 bases between. Germline loops: CDR1 LNHDA, CDR2 SQIVND (reference sequence). This CDR3 is 12 amino acids long. Full variable domain (rest looked up from reference TRBV19 and TRBJ1-1): DGGITQSPKYLFRKEGQNVTLSCEQNLNHDAMYWYRQDPGQGLRLIYYSQIVNDFQKGDIAEGYSVSREKKESFPLTVTSAQKNPTAFYLCASSFTGTEAFFGQGTRLTVV.

The genes are TRBV5-1 and TRBJ2-1; possible D gene TRBD1, 7 bases. Germline V lookup: CDR1 SGHRS, CDR2 YFSETQ. The CDR3 sequence is 15 residues long. Trimming stripped 4 bases from V and 6 bases from J, with 17 bases between. The CDR3 nucleotides are TGCGCCAGCAGCGGGGGACAGCCGGGGGTCAATGAGCAGTTCTTC. Translated: CASSGGQPGVNEQFF.

The chain carries TRBV9 and TRBJ1-1; D ambiguous. This CDR3 spans 16 amino acids. CDR1 is SGDLS, CDR2 YYNGEE, per germline. Between the trimmed V and J ends, which lost 0 bases and 4 bases, there was a span of 16 bases. This CDR3 reads CASSVVGRGSTTEAFF. In DNA form, the CDR3 reads TGTGCCAGCAGCGTAGTGGGGAGAGGGTCGACCACTGAAGCTTTCTTT.

The V gene is TRBV6-1, the J gene TRBJ1-1, with a tentative D call TRBD1 (5 bases). CDR1 is MNHNS, CDR2 SASEGT, per germline. The length of the CDR3 is 12 residues. Trimming pared 8 bases from V and 8 bases from J, leaving 15 bases between. CDR3 in amino acids: CASWDAYEEAFF. CDR3 DNA: TGTGCCAGCTGGGACGCCTACGAGGAAGCTTTCTTT.

The V gene is TRBV25-1, the J gene TRBJ1-2; 7 bases match TRBD1. Germline trimming cut 6 bases from V and 1 base from J; bases unmatched to any gene: 2. In germline, CDR1 is MGHDK, CDR2 SYGVNS. This CDR3 region has 13 residues. The CDR3 nucleotides read TGTGCCAGCAGGGGACAGCTTAACTATGGCTACACCTTC. Translated: CASRGQLNYGYTF.

The rearrangement joins TRBV6-6 to TRBJ1-3; D is unclear. The CDR3 contains 13 residues. Germline V CDR1 and CDR2: MNHNY, SVGAGI (reference sequence). V lost 0 bases, J lost 1 base, and 1 base lay in between. DNA for the CDR3: TGTGCCAGCAGTTACTCATCTGGAAACACCATATATTTT. It is translated as CASSYSSGNTIYF.

The chain employs TRBV7-9 and TRBJ1-2; D uncertain. The CDR3 runs 13 residues. Germline lookup yields CDR1 SEHNR and CDR2 FQNEAQ (reference sequence). Trimming took off 5 bases at V and 4 bases at J, with 11 bases between the two ends. The CDR3 sequence is CASSPAGSYGYTF. The CDR3 DNA sequence: TGTGCCAGCAGCCCCGCGGGTAGCTATGGCTACACCTTC. Looking up the rest from reference TRBV7-9 and TRBJ1-2 gives the full variable domain: DTGVSQNPRHKITKRGQNVTFRCDPISEHNRLYWYRQTLGQGPEFLTYFQNEAQLEKSRLLSDRFSAERPKGSFSTLEIQRTEQGDSAMYLCASSPAGSYGYTFGSGTRLTVV.

This chain connects TRBV27 to TRBJ2-1; D remains unclear. The CDR3 covers 13 residues. CDR1 MNHEY and CDR2 SMNVEV come from the germline V gene (reference sequence). V lost 5 bases and J lost 1, with 6 bases in between. CDR3 amino acids: CASSLNSYNEQFF. The CDR3 bases are TGTGCCAGCAGTCTAAATTCCTACAATGAGCAGTTCTTC.

This chain joins TRBV9 and TRBJ2-7, with 8 bases that match TRBD1. V dropped 1 base and J dropped 5; count of bases not matched to a gene: 8. Germline CDR1 reads SGDLS; CDR2 reads YYNGEE. The CDR3 length is 15 residues. The CDR3 region has the DNA TGTGCCAGCAGCGTAACACCGGACAGGGCTGACGAGCAGTACTTC. Its translation: CASSVTPDRADEQYF. Looking up the rest from reference TRBV9 and TRBJ2-7 gives the full variable domain: DSGVTQTPKHLITATGQRVTLRCSPRSGDLSVYWYQQSLDQGLQFLIQYYNGEERAKGNILERFSAQQFPDLHSELNLSSLELGDSALYFCASSVTPDRADEQYFGPGTRLTVT.

This clone was seen just once. The chain joins TRBV27 to TRBJ1-2; 8 bases are a match to TRBD1. After removal of 7 bases from V and 3 bases from J, the junction contained 4 bases not matched to a gene. Germline-derived CDR1 and CDR2 are MNHEY and SMNVEV (reference sequence). CDR3 length equals 13 residues. Here the CDR3 DNA reads TGTGCCAGCAAACAGGGACAGGACTATGGCTACACCTTC. It specifies CASKQGQDYGYTF.

The rearrangement joins TRBV6-5 to TRBJ1-2; a possible D gene is TRBD1 (6 bases). V lost 4 bases and J 6 bases, leaving 9 bases between the germline ends. This CDR3 has 12 residues. Per the germline V gene, CDR1 is MNHEY and CDR2 is SVGAGI. In DNA form, the CDR3 reads TGTGCCAGCAGTTCAACAGGGAATGGCTACACCTTC. This gives the protein CASSSTGNGYTF.

In this sample, this clone turned up once. Written as DNA, the CDR3 is TGTGCCAGCAGTGATGCGAGCCCCTCCTACAATGAGCAGTTCTTC. The encoded protein is CASSDASPSYNEQFF. The gene calls are TRBV25-1 and TRBJ2-1; D not certain. The CDR3 is 15 residues long. Germline assignment: CDR1 MGHDK and CDR2 SYGVNS. The ends were cut back, 3 bases at V and 0 bases at J, with 9 bases in the middle.

This clone occurred a few times. The chain uses TRBV7-9 and TRBJ1-5; D is perhaps TRBD1 (6 bases). Per the germline V gene, CDR1 is SEHNR and CDR2 is FQNEAQ (reference sequence). The CDR3 totals 12 residues. Trimming took off 2 bases at V and 11 bases at J, with 10 bases between the two ends. The CDR3 spells CASSLTEGAQHF. CDR3 nucleotide sequence: TGTGCCAGCAGCTTAACTGAGGGGGCCCAGCATTTT.

This clone has only one observation. The rearrangement uses TRBV7-6 and TRBJ1-2; D may be TRBD1 (6 bases). The CDR3 length is 13 residues. The V gene's germline CDR1 is SGHVS and CDR2 FNYEAQ. The V end was cut by 5 bases, the J end by 4 bases, with 11 bases between. CDR3 amino acids: CASSAGGTYGYTF. The CDR3 DNA follows: TGTGCCAGCAGCGCGGGGGGCACCTATGGCTACACCTTC.

The V and J genes are TRBV9 and TRBJ1-4; 7 nucleotides line up with TRBD1. The germline gives CDR1 SGDLS, CDR2 YYNGEE. Trimming removed 4 bases from V and 7 bases from J; junction bases left unmatched: 10. The CDR3 contains 15 residues. The CDR3 protein is CASSSRRGLGEKLFF. CDR3 nucleotides: TGTGCCAGCAGCTCCAGAAGGGGGCTTGGTGAAAAACTGTTTTTT. Looking up the rest from reference TRBV9 and TRBJ1-4 gives the full variable domain: DSGVTQTPKHLITATGQRVTLRCSPRSGDLSVYWYQQSLDQGLQFLIQYYNGEERAKGNILERFSAQQFPDLHSELNLSSLELGDSALYFCASSSRRGLGEKLFFGSGTQLSVL.

This rearrangement joins TRBV11-2 to TRBJ2-5; TRBD1 matches 7 bases. CDR3 length: 15 amino acids. V shed 3 bases and J 3 bases; nucleotides not matched to a gene: 7. Germline V CDR1 and CDR2: SGHAT, FQNNGV. The DNA of the CDR3 is TGTGCCAGCAGCTTCCTACGGGACAGAGAAGAGACCCAGTACTTC. Encoded protein: CASSFLRDREETQYF.

V is TRBV15 and J is TRBJ1-1; D is undetermined. V lost 1 base and J lost 6, with 12 bases in between. This CDR3 contains 14 residues. Germline assignment: CDR1 LNHNV and CDR2 YYDKDF (reference sequence). The CDR3 DNA follows: TGTGCCACCAGCAGAGGATTTGAGGGCGCTGAAGCTTTCTTT. Translation: CATSRGFEGAEAFF.

The CDR3 region is CASPLGAAQSGYTF. CDR3 sequence (DNA): TGTGCCAGCCCCCTGGGGGCAGCCCAATCTGGCTACACCTTC. The chain uses TRBV2 and TRBJ1-2; possible D gene TRBD1, 6 bases. Germline assignment: CDR1 SNHLY and CDR2 FYNNEI. V lost 8 bases and J 7 bases, leaving 20 bases between the germline ends. The CDR3 runs 14 residues.

This clone was found a few times. This chain links TRBV7-9 with TRBJ1-1; TRBD1 agrees at 8 bases. Germline CDR1 SEHNR, CDR2 FQNEAQ (reference sequence). After removal of 1 base from V and 1 base from J, the junction contained 5 bases not matched to a gene. CDR3 size: 16 residues. This chain's CDR3 is CASSLETGVGNTEAFF. The CDR3 bases are TGTGCCAGCAGCTTAGAGACAGGGGTCGGGAACACTGAAGCTTTCTTT.